The next 22 T cell receptor beta chains were all read from a single sample in a study of human T cells and chemical hapten exposure. Time point given: patch test 2, 6 weeks after DPC sensitization. As for treatment: therapeutic diphenylcyclopropenone sensitization with weekly scalp DPC. TCRdb analysed the RACE reads with MiXCR anew, one entry per CDR3 protein. This sample has about 85,000 distinct CDR3 sequences, with roughly 10% found just once. Sequencing was performed on whole blood, taken in connection with sensitization to the hapten diphenylcyclopropenone (DPC). These receptors were collected from a man aged 18 to 29 with alopecia areata. Some clones in this sample may be carry-over from other donors' samples.

The DNA for the CDR3 is TGTGCCAGCAAGACAGGGGCCTACGAGCAGTACTTC. It codes for CASKTGAYEQYF. The chain carries TRBV7-2 and TRBJ2-7, with 8 bases that match TRBD1. The CDR3 runs to 12 residues. Per germline, CDR1 SGHTA and CDR2 FQGNSA. With V trimmed by 7 bases and J by 2 bases, 1 base remained unmatched.

This clonotype was seen repeatedly, ten times or more. This sequence joins TRBV6-5 and TRBJ2-1; TRBD2 matches at 9 bases. With V trimmed by 2 bases and J by 8 bases, 7 bases remained unmatched. The germline V gene has CDR1 MNHEY and CDR2 SVGAGI. CDR3 length equals 15 residues. Here the CDR3 DNA reads TGTGCCAGCAGTTACAGTCTAGCGGGGAATTATGAGCAGTTCTTC. This gives the protein CASSYSLAGNYEQFF.

This clonotype was counted at least ten times. V and J are TRBV5-6 and TRBJ2-7; D is perhaps TRBD1 or TRBD2 (5 bases each). The CDR3 is made up of 13 amino acids. From germline, CDR1 is SGHDT and CDR2 YYEEEE. Trimming stripped 0 bases from V and 5 bases from J, with 9 bases between. In DNA, the CDR3 is TGTGCCAGCAGCTTGGTCGGGGCCCACGAGCAGTACTTC. Its protein is CASSLVGAHEQYF. Looking up the rest from reference TRBV5-6 and TRBJ2-7 gives the full variable domain: DAGVTQSPTHLIKTRGQQVTLRCSPKSGHDTVSWYQQALGQGPQFIFQYYEEEERQRGNFPDRFSGHQFPNYSSELNVNALLLGDSALYLCASSLVGAHEQYFGPGTRLTVT.

This clonotype was counted only a few times. The chain combines TRBV25-1 with TRBJ2-5; 7 bases are a match to TRBD2. V shed 6 bases and J 6 bases; nucleotides not matched to a gene: 1. The CDR3 sequence is 11 residues long. Looked up from germline, CDR1 is MGHDK and CDR2 is SYGVNS. The CDR3 spells CASRGGKTQYF. CDR3 bases: TGTGCCAGCAGGGGAGGGAAGACCCAGTACTTC.

A word on this clonotype: One junction end does not reproduce the germline sequence, and a read error may be involved. The chain uses TRBV29-1 and TRBJ1-1, with D unclear. Germline V gene lookup returns CDR1 SQVTM and CDR2 ANQGSEA. This CDR3 has 12 residues. In DNA, the CDR3 is TGCAGCGGAGGCGGAATGAACATTGAAGCTTTCTTT. This translates into CSGGGMNIEAFF.

This clonotype was counted only a few times. The genes are TRBV29-1 and TRBJ1-1, with unresolved D. Trimming cost V 7 bases and J 3 bases, with 6 bases left between them. The CDR3 length is 10 residues. CDR1 and CDR2 (germline): SQVTM, ANQGSEA. DNA of the CDR3: TGCAGCGCTTTAGACACTGAAGCTTTCTTT. Protein product: CSALDTEAFF. The variable domain in full, with the rest retrieved from reference TRBV29-1 and TRBJ1-1, is SAVISQKPSRDICQRGTSLTIQCQVDSQVTMMFWYRQQPGQSLTLIATANQGSEATYESGFVIDKFPISRPNLTFSTLTVSNMSPEDSSIYLCSALDTEAFFGQGTRLTVV.

Written as DNA, the CDR3 is TGTGCCAGCAGCCGCACAACAGGGCTGGGTGGTGGGACCCAGTACTTC. As protein: CASSRTTGLGGGTQYF. The chain links TRBV7-9 to TRBJ2-5; the D gene is possibly TRBD1 (6 bases). Germline V gene lookup returns CDR1 SEHNR and CDR2 FQNEAQ (reference sequence). Trimming took off 5 bases at V and 7 bases at J, with 23 bases between the two ends. The CDR3 length is 16 residues.

This clonotype was seen only a few times. J is TRBJ1-3 and V is TRBV20-1; 7 bases are a match to TRBD1. The CDR3 has 14 amino acids. Germline CDR1 is DFQATT and CDR2 is SNEGSKA (reference sequence). V was pared by 6 bases and J by 2 bases, with 7 bases of the junction left unmatched. For the CDR3, the DNA is TGCAGTGCGGCGGTAGGGACAGCTGGAAACACCATATATTTT. Translation gives CSAAVGTAGNTIYF.

The chain recombines TRBV19 with TRBJ1-1; D is ambiguous. Germline loops: CDR1 LNHDA, CDR2 SQIVND (reference sequence). V lost 6 bases to trimming and J lost 5 bases, with 7 bases between them. The CDR3 sequence is 11 residues long. The CDR3 DNA is TGTGCCAGTAGGGACTTAACTGAAGCTTTCTTT. Translation: CASRDLTEAFF.

This clonotype was detected many times. V gene TRBV29-1 combines with J gene TRBJ1-1, with D hard to call. V dropped 5 bases and J dropped 0 bases, with 10 bases sitting between them. CDR1 is SQVTM and CDR2 is ANQGSEA in the germline V gene. There are 13 residues in the CDR3. The CDR3 region is CSVPGVLNTEAFF. In DNA form, the CDR3 reads TGCAGCGTTCCGGGCGTCCTGAACACTGAAGCTTTCTTT. Complete variable domain (other parts from reference TRBV29-1 and TRBJ1-1): SAVISQKPSRDICQRGTSLTIQCQVDSQVTMMFWYRQQPGQSLTLIATANQGSEATYESGFVIDKFPISRPNLTFSTLTVSNMSPEDSSIYLCSVPGVLNTEAFFGQGTRLTVV.

This clonotype has a handful of counts. The CDR3, as DNA: TGTGCCAGTAGTGGACAGCCTGAAGCTTTCTTT. Its translation is CASSGQPEAFF. The chain joins TRBV19 to TRBJ1-1; possibly TRBD1 for D (6 bases). Germline V CDR1 and CDR2: LNHDA, SQIVND (reference sequence). The CDR3 runs 11 residues. The V and J ends lost 5 bases and 6 bases respectively, with 7 bases between them.

In this sample, this clonotype turned up many times. V gene TRBV7-3 combines with J gene TRBJ2-5, with D perhaps matching TRBD2 (6 bases). Trimming took 1 base from V and 5 from J, leaving 14 bases between them. The germline V gene has CDR1 SGHTA and CDR2 FQGTGA. The CDR3 totals 15 residues. The CDR3 region has the DNA TGTGCCAGCAGCTTAAGCGGGGCAGTACAGGAGACCCAGTACTTC. It yields the protein CASSLSGAVQETQYF.

This clonotype appeared a few times. The rearrangement uses TRBV4-1 and TRBJ2-2, with D possibly TRBD2 on 6 matching bases. This CDR3 spans 16 amino acids. Germline V lookup: CDR1 MGHRA, CDR2 YSYEKL. With 3 bases removed from V and 5 bases from J, the gap between germline ends came to 16 bases. The CDR3 is CASSQPGEELTGELFF. The CDR3 DNA reads TGCGCCAGCAGCCAGCCCGGGGAGGAGCTGACCGGGGAGCTGTTTTTT.

CDR3 sequence reads: CASSLMGVTQYF. The CDR3 DNA sequence: TGTGCCAGCAGTTTAATGGGCGTTACGCAGTATTTT. The rearrangement joins TRBV12-3 or TRBV12-4 to TRBJ2-3, with D unclear. This CDR3 is built from 12 residues. The germline V and J ends were trimmed by 2 bases and 8 bases, with 8 bases remaining between them.

J is TRBJ2-7 and V is TRBV12-3 or TRBV12-4, with D uncertain. V lost 3 bases and J lost 7, with 10 bases in between. CDR3 size: 12 residues. The CDR3 spells CASSFGLGEQYV. CDR3 bases: TGTGCCAGCAGTTTTGGGCTGGGGGAGCAGTACGTC.

At least ten counts were recorded for this clonotype. The chain recombines TRBV11-2 with TRBJ2-7; no reliable D call. CDR1 is SGHAT and CDR2 is FQNNGV in the germline V gene. The CDR3 runs 16 residues. V was shortened by 0 bases and J by 0 bases, with 12 bases between the two germline ends. The CDR3 here is CASSLDFRDLSYEQYV. In DNA form, the CDR3 reads TGTGCCAGCAGCTTAGATTTCCGCGACCTCTCCTACGAGCAGTACGTC.

At least ten counts were recorded for this clonotype. CDR3 amino acids: CASSRTSNTEAFF. The CDR3 nucleotides are TGCGCCAGCAGCCGGACATCGAACACTGAAGCTTTCTTT. The V gene is TRBV5-1, the J gene TRBJ1-1; tentatively, D is TRBD1 (5 bases). CDR1 SGHRS and CDR2 YFSETQ come from the germline V gene. The CDR3 length is 13 residues. The germline V and J ends were trimmed by 4 bases and 1 base, with 8 bases remaining between them.

This clonotype was picked up a small number of times. This chain links TRBV4-3 with TRBJ1-2, with 10 bases identical to TRBD1. Unmatched junction bases numbered 12, after V lost 3 bases and J lost 8 bases. The CDR3 runs to 16 residues. CDR1 LGHNA and CDR2 YSLEER come from the germline V gene. CDR3 protein: CASSQKDRGRARGYTF. CDR3 nucleotides: TGCGCCAGCAGCCAGAAAGACAGGGGGCGAGCTCGCGGCTACACCTTC.

DNA for the CDR3: TGTGCCAGCAGCCAAGCGGTCTACAGGTCTTCAAGGGATGAGCAGTTCTTC. Translated: CASSQAVYRSSRDEQFF. This chain joins TRBV3-1 and TRBJ2-1; a weak D match, TRBD1 (5 bases). The V end lost 1 base, the J end lost 8 bases, and 21 bases lay between the germline ends. The CDR3 runs 17 residues. The germline V gene has CDR1 LGHDT and CDR2 YNNKEL (reference sequence).

CDR3: CASSSTGGWRSGANVLTF. CDR3 nucleotides: TGTGCCAGCAGCTCCACAGGGGGCTGGAGGTCTGGGGCCAACGTCCTGACTTTC. The chain links TRBV7-9 to TRBJ2-6; TRBD1 matches at 9 bases. This CDR3 is 18 amino acids long. CDR1 is SEHNR, CDR2 FQNEAQ, per germline (reference sequence). V was clipped by 4 bases and J by 1 base; unmatched bases: 8.

The chain couples TRBV20-1 to TRBJ2-3; either TRBD1 or TRBD2 may supply D (6 bases each). Looked up from germline, CDR1 is DFQATT and CDR2 is SNEGSKA (reference sequence). Trimming pared 3 bases from V and 3 bases from J, leaving 19 bases between. CDR3 size: 16 residues. CDR3 nucleotide sequence: TGCAGTGCTAGGGCGGGGCAGGGGAGGTTGACAGATACGCAGTATTTT. Amino acid sequence: CSARAGQGRLTDTQYF.

V is TRBV7-7 and J is TRBJ2-7, with D perhaps TRBD1 (6 bases). The germline V gene has CDR1 SSHAT and CDR2 FNYEAQ (reference sequence). Deletions cut 4 bases from V and 2 bases from J, with 21 bases between. The CDR3 is 17 amino acids. The CDR3 here is CASSSPRAGAATYEQYV. The CDR3 nucleotides are TGTGCCAGCAGCTCCCCGCGAGCAGGGGCTGCAACCTACGAGCAGTACGTC.